The rows below give T cell receptor beta chains drawn from one sample of a study of tumour-infiltrating T cells in Burkitt lymphoma. Here immunoSEQ multiplex PCR was the method, and the copy in TCRdb shows in-frame clones only, minus some. The sample lists about 13,000 clones, over 75% occurring once. The sequenced material came from tumor tissue. These TCRs come from a human donor with diffuse large B-cell lymphoma. CDR3s include the opening cysteine and the closing phenylalanine or tryptophan. A D gene is named only where the DNA matches it firmly. Clone size is stated in some rows and not others, as once, few, many or a class when expanded.

d_gene	j_gene	v_gene	abundance	CDR3nt	CDR3aa
TRBD1	TRBJ2-7	TRBV5-5	-	TGTGCCAGCAGCTTCCTAGGGGGCGCAAGCTACGAGCAGTACTTC	CASSFLGGASYEQYF
-	TRBJ2-5	TRBV21-1	-	TGTGCCAGCAGCAAATTAGTGATCTCGGGGGAGACCCAGTACTTC	CASSKLVISGETQYF
-	TRBJ1-2	TRBV10-3	-	TGTGCCATCAAGGGGCAGGGGTTAGGCTACACCTTC	CAIKGQGLGYTF
-	TRBJ2-1	TRBV2	-	TGTGCCAGCAGTGAAGGGCTTAGCGCGTACAATGAGCAGTTCTTC	CASSEGLSAYNEQFF
-	TRBJ2-1	TRBV4-3	-	TGCGCCAGCAGCCAAGATCAGGCCGGGCGGCTGAATGAGCAGTTCTTC	CASSQDQAGRLNEQFF
-	TRBJ2-5	TRBV10-3	-	TGTGCCATCAGTGAGTGGCTAACAGAGACCCAGTACTTC	CAISEWLTETQYF
TRBD1	TRBJ2-5	TRBV18	-	TGTGCCAGCTCACCAGGGACAGGGGTCCAAGAGACCCAGTACTTC	CASSPGTGVQETQYF
TRBD1	TRBJ1-2	TRBV19	-	TGTGCCAGTAGTATAGCCGCCACAGGGGTGAAAGCTAACTATGGCTACACCTTC	CASSIAATGVKANYGYTF
-	TRBJ1-1	TRBV19	-	TGTGCCAGTAGCCGAGGGACTGAAGCTTTCTTT	CASSRGTEAFF
-	TRBJ2-5	TRBV5-6	-	TGTGCCAGCAGCGCCGGAGGGTTCGGGGAGACCCAGTACTTC	CASSAGGFGETQYF
-	TRBJ2-7	TRBV25-1	-	TGTGCCAGCAGTGCGATAACAGGGCTACCCTACGAGCAGTACTTC	CASSAITGLPYEQYF
TRBD2	TRBJ2-2	TRBV10-3	-	TGTGCCATCAGTGATTCGGGAGGCGCCGGGGAGCTGTTTTTT	CAISDSGGAGELFF
TRBD1	TRBJ1-2	TRBV27	-	TGTGCCAGCAGTCGACAGGGTTGGAATGGCTACACCTTC	CASSRQGWNGYTF
TRBD1	TRBJ1-2	TRBV27	once	TGTGCCAGCAAACCCACGACAGGGACTGGCGATGGCTACACCTTC	CASKPTTGTGDGYTF
TRBD1	TRBJ2-1	TRBV29-1	-	TGCAGCGTTACGAGGGGGCCGGGACAGGGCCCCTTCGGCTCCTACAATGAGCAGTTCTTC	CSVTRGPGQGPFGSYNEQFF
-	TRBJ2-5	TRBV5-1	-	TGCGTCAGCAGCTTGGGTTACCAAGAGACCCAGTACTTC	CVSSLGYQETQYF
TRBD1	TRBJ1-1	TRBV6-6	-	TGTGCCAGCAGTTACTCACAGGGGTCCACATCAGCTTTCTTT	CASSYSQGSTSAFF
-	TRBJ1-1	TRBV2	-	TGTGCCAGCAGTGCTACAGACACTGAAGCTTTCTTT	CASSATDTEAFF
-	TRBJ1-2	TRBV5-4	few	TGTGCCAGCAGCCTGGACAAGTTGAATGGCTACACCTTC	CASSLDKLNGYTF
-	TRBJ1-6	TRBV13	-	TGTGCCAGCAGCTTAAGGGGCAACGGTAATTCACCCCTCCACTTT	CASSLRGNGNSPLHF
-	TRBJ2-7	TRBV27	-	TGTGCCAGCAGTTTAGGTATTGGTTTATACGAGCAGTACTTC	CASSLGIGLYEQYF
-	TRBJ1-5	TRBV27	-	TGTGCCAGCAGTTTATCAGGTATCAATCAGCCCCAGCATTTT	CASSLSGINQPQHF
-	TRBJ2-7	TRBV11-3	-	TGTGCCAGCAGCTTAGATGGCAGGGGTTTCGAGCAGTACTTC	CASSLDGRGFEQYF
TRBD2	TRBJ2-1	TRBV4-3	few	TGCGCCAGCAGCCAAGGTCTTTCGGGAGGGTTCTACAATGAGCAGTTCTTC	CASSQGLSGGFYNEQFF
TRBD1	TRBJ2-7	TRBV7-9	-	TGTGCCAGCAGCGGAGACAGGGTTATGGACGAGCAGTACTTC	CASSGDRVMDEQYF
-	TRBJ2-5	TRBV5-1	-	TGCGCCAGCAGCTTGGGGGTCCTAGGAAGGGACCGGGAGACCCAGTACTTC	CASSLGVLGRDRETQYF
-	TRBJ1-1	TRBV28	-	TGTGCCAGCATGGAAGAGGTGAACACTGAAGCTTTCTTT	CASMEEVNTEAFF
TRBD1	TRBJ1-4	TRBV10-3	-	TGTGCCACAACAGGGGGCTCGAGTGAAAAACTGTTTTTT	CATTGGSSEKLFF
-	TRBJ1-2	TRBV21-1	-	TGTGCCAGCACCGGGGGACCGACATATGGCTACACCTTC	CASTGGPTYGYTF
TRBD1	TRBJ1-1	TRBV6-6	once	TGTGCCAGCAGTTACGGACAGGGGGGAGCTGAAGCTTTCTTT	CASSYGQGGAEAFF
-	TRBJ2-5	TRBV9	-	TGTGCCAGCAGCGTAGCTACAGGGGGGGGAGAGACCCAGTACTTC	CASSVATGGGETQYF
TRBD1	TRBJ2-5	TRBV5-1	-	TGCGCCAGCAGCGGCGGACAGGGAGGCCTAGAGACCCAGTACTTC	CASSGGQGGLETQYF
-	TRBJ2-1	TRBV15	-	TGTGCCACCAGCAGGGGGGACCAAAACAATGAGCAGTTCTTC	CATSRGDQNNEQFF
TRBD1	TRBJ1-2	TRBV19	-	TGTGCCAGTAGTATGTGGACAGGGGGGGAGAATGGCTACACCTTC	CASSMWTGGENGYTF
-	TRBJ2-7	TRBV27	-	TGTGCCAGCAGTTCCAATACCTACGAGCAGTACTTC	CASSSNTYEQYF
-	TRBJ2-7	TRBV19	once	TGTGCCAGTAGTATATGGGGGACCTACGAGCAGTACTTC	CASSIWGTYEQYF
TRBD2	TRBJ2-1	TRBV11-2	few	TGTGCCAGCAGCGTGGGACTAGACGCCTACAATGAGCAGTTCTTC	CASSVGLDAYNEQFF
-	TRBJ2-2	TRBV5-4	-	TGTGCCAGCAGACCCCTCGGGGAGAACACCGGGGAGCTGTTTTTT	CASRPLGENTGELFF
-	TRBJ2-1	TRBV2	-	TGTGCCAGCAGTGAGGACCGGGGGTCGTACAATGAGCAGTTCTTC	CASSEDRGSYNEQFF
-	TRBJ1-3	TRBV6-5	few	TGTGCCAGCAGTTACTCGTGGAGCTCTGGAAACACCATATATTTT	CASSYSWSSGNTIYF
-	TRBJ1-2	TRBV6-5	-	TGTGCCAGCAGTCAGCAGGGCACAGGGACTTATGGCTACACCTTT	CASSQQGTGTYGYTF
-	TRBJ1-2	TRBV19	-	TGTGCCAGTACCAATGCCCCCATCTATGGCTACACCTTC	CASTNAPIYGYTF
TRBD1	TRBJ2-3	TRBV9	-	TGTGCCAGCAGCGTTAACAGGGGGAGTACGCAGTATTTT	CASSVNRGSTQYF
-	TRBJ2-6	TRBV4-3	-	TGCGCCAGCAGCCAAGATAGCCAGGGAAGCTCTGGGGCCAACGTCCTGACTTTC	CASSQDSQGSSGANVLTF
-	TRBJ2-5	TRBV5-4	-	TGTGCCAGCAGCTTGGTTCAAGAGACCCAGTACTTC	CASSLVQETQYF
-	TRBJ2-2	TRBV9	-	TGTGCCAGCAGCGTAGACGGGAACACCGGGGAGCTGTTTTTT	CASSVDGNTGELFF
-	TRBJ2-5	TRBV19	-	TGTGCCTGTGGAGGCGGGTGGGAGACCCAGTACTTC	CACGGGWETQYF
-	TRBJ1-5	TRBV7-8	-	TGTGCCAGCAGCCAGGGAGGGGGATATAGCAATCAGCCCCAGCATTTT	CASSQGGGYSNQPQHF
-	TRBJ2-7	TRBV10-3	-	TGTGCCATCAGTGAAGGGCAGGGGAAGCCCTACGAGCAGTACTTC	CAISEGQGKPYEQYF
-	TRBJ1-1	TRBV29-1	-	TGCAGCGTTCTGGGGGGGAATATCGAGACAGGCACTGAAGCTTTCTTT	CSVLGGNIETGTEAFF
-	TRBJ1-3	TRBV6-5	-	TGTGCCAGCAGCTACGGGGGGGTCTCTGGAAACACCATATATTTT	CASSYGGVSGNTIYF
-	TRBJ1-2	TRBV18	-	TGTGCCAGCTCACGTGGGGCCACCAGCTATGGCTACACCTTC	CASSRGATSYGYTF
TRBD1	TRBJ2-1	TRBV10-3	-	TGTGCCATCAGTTCTCGGGACAGGGGTAACAATGAGCAGTTCTTC	CAISSRDRGNNEQFF
TRBD1	TRBJ1-2	TRBV6-5	-	TGTGCCACGACAGGGGGCTATGGCTACACCTTC	CATTGGYGYTF
-	TRBJ2-7	TRBV29-1	once	TGCAGCGTCCCGGGCCGGAGCTCCTACGAGCAGTACTTC	CSVPGRSSYEQYF